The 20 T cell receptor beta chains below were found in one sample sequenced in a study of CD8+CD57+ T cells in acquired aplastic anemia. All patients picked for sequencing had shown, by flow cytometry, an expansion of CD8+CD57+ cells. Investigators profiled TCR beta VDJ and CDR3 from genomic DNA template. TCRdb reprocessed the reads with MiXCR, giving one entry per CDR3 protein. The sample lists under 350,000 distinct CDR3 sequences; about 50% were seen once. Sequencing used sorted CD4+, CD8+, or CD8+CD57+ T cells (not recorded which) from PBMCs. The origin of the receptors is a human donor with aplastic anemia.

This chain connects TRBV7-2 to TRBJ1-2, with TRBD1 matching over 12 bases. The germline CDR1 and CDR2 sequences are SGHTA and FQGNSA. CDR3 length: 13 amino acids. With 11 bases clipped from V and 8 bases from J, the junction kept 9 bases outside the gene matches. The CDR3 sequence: CASGTGGAGGYTF. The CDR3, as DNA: TGTGCCTCCGGGACAGGGGGCGCCGGAGGCTACACCTTC. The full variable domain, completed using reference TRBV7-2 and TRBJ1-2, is GAGVSQSPSNKVTEKGKDVELRCDPISGHTALYWYRQSLGQGLEFLIYFQGNSAPDKSGLPSDRFSAERTGGSVSTLTIQRTQQEDSAVYLCASGTGGAGGYTFGSGTRLTVV.

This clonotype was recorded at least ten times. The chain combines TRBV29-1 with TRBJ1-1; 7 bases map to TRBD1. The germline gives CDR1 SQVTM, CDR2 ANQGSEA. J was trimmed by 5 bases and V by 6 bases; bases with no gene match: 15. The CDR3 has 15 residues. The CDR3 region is CSVDLGTALRTEAFF. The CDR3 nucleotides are TGCAGCGTAGACCTAGGGACAGCCCTTAGGACTGAAGCTTTCTTT.

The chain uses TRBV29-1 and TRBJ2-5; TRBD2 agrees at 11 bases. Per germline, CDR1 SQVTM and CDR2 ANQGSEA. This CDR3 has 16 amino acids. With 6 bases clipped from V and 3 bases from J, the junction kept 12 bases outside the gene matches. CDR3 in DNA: TGCAGCGTCGGCGCTCTCCTACTAGCGGGAGAAGAGACCCAGTACTTC. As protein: CSVGALLLAGEETQYF. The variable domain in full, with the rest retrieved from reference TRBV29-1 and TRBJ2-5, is SAVISQKPSRDICQRGTSLTIQCQVDSQVTMMFWYRQQPGQSLTLIATANQGSEATYESGFVIDKFPISRPNLTFSTLTVSNMSPEDSSIYLCSVGALLLAGEETQYFGPGTRLLVL.

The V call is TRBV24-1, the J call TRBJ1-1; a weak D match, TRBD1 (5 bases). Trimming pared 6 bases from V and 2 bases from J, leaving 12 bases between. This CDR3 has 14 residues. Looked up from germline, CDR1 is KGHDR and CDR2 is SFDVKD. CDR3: CATSPGGSNTEAFF. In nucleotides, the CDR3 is TGTGCCACCAGTCCGGGGGGTAGCAACACTGAAGCTTTCTTT.

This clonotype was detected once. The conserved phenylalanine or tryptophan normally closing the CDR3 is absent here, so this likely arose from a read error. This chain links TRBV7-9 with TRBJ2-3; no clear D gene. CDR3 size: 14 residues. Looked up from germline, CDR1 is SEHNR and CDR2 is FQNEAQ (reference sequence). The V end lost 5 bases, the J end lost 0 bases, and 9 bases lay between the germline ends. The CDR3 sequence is CASSLGASTDTQYL. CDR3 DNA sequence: TGTGCCAGCAGCCTCGGAGCTAGCACAGATACGCAGTATCTT.

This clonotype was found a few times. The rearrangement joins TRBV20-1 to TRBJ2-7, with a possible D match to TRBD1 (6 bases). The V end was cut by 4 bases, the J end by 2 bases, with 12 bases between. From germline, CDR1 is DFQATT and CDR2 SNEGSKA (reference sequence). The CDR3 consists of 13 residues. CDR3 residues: CSAIGQTTYEQYF. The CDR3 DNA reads TGCAGTGCTATCGGACAGACGACCTACGAGCAGTACTTC.

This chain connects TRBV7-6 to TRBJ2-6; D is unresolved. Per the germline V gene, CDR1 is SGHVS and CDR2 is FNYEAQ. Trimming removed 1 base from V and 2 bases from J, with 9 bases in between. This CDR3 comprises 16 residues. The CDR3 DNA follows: TGTGCCAGCAGCTTAGGACCAGGTGCTGGGGCCAACGTCCTGACTTTC. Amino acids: CASSLGPGAGANVLTF. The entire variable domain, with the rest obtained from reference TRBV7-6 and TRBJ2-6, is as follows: GAGVSQSPRYKVTKRGQDVALRCDPISGHVSLYWYRQALGQGPEFLTYFNYEAQQDKSGLPNDRFSAERPEGSISTLTIQRTEQRDSAMYRCASSLGPGAGANVLTFGAGSRLTVL.

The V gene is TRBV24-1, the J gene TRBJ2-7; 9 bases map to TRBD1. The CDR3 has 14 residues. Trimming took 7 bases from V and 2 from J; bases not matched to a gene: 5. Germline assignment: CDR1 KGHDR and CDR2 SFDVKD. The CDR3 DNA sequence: TGTGCCACCAGCCCGGGACAGGGACCCTACGAGCAGTACTTC. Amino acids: CATSPGQGPYEQYF.

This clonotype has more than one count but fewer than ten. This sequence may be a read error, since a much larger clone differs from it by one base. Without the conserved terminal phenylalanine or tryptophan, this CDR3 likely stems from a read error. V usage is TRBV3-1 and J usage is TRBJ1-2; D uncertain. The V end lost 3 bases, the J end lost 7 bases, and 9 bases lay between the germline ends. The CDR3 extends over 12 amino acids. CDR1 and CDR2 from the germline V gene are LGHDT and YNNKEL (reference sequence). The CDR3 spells CASSQGIGGYTL. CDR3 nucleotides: TGTGCCAGCAGCCAGGGGATAGGTGGCTACACCCTC.

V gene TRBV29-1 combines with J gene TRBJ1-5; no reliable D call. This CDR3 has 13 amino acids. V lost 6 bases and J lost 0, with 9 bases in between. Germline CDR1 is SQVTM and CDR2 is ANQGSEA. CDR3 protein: CSVGRDSNQPQHF. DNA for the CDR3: TGCAGCGTCGGGAGGGATAGCAATCAGCCCCAGCATTTT.

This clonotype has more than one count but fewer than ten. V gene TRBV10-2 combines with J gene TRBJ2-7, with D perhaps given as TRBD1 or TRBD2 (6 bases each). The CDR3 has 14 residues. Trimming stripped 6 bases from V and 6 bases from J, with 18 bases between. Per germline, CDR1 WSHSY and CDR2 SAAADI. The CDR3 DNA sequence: TGCGCCAGCAGGCACGGGGGCCGTTCGTCCGAGCAGTACTTC. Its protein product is CASRHGGRSSEQYF.

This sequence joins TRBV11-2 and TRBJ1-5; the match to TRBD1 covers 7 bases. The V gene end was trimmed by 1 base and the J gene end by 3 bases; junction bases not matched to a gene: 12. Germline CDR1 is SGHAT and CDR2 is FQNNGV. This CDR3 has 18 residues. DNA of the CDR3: TGTGCCAGCAGCTTAGCTCGCGTACCGGGACAGAACAATCAGCCCCAGCATTTT. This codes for CASSLARVPGQNNQPQHF.

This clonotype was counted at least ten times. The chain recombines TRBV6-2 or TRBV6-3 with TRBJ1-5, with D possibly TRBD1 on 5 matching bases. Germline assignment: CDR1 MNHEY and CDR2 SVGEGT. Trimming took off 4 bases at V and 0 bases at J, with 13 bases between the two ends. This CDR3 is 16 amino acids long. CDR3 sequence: CASSSRTFFSNQPQHF. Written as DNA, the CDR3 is TGTGCCAGCAGTTCTCGGACATTCTTTAGCAATCAGCCCCAGCATTTT.

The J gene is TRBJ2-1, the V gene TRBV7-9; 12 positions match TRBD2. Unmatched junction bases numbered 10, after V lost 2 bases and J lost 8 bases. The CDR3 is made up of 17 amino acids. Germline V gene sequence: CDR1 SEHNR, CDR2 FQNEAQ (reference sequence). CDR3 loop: CASSLPRLAGEGHEQFF. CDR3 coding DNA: TGTGCCAGCAGCTTACCCCGACTAGCGGGAGAGGGGCATGAGCAGTTCTTC.

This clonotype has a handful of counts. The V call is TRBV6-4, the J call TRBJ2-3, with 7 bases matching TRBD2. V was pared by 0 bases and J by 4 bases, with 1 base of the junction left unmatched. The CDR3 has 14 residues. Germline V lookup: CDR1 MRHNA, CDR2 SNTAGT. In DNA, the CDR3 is TGTGCCAGCAGTGACTCTGCGGGGGCAGATACGCAGTATTTT. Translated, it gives CASSDSAGADTQYF.

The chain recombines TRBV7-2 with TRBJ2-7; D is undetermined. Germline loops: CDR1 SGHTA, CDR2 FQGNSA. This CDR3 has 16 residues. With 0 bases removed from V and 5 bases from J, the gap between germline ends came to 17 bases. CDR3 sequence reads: CASSLAVGSIYNEQYF. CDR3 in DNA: TGTGCCAGCAGCTTAGCGGTAGGCTCAATCTACAACGAGCAGTACTTC.

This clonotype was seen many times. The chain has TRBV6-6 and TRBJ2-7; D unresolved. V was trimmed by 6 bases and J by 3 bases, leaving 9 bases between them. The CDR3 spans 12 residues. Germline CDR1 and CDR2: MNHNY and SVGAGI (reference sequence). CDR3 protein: CASRRSDYEQYF. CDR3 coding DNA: TGTGCCAGCAGAAGGTCCGACTACGAGCAGTACTTC.

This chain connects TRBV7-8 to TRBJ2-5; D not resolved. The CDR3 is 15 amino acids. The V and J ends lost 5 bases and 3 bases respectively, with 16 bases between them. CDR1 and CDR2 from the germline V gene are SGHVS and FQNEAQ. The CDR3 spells CASSPQLGWKETQYF. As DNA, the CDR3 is TGTGCCAGCAGCCCTCAGTTGGGGTGGAAAGAGACCCAGTACTTC.

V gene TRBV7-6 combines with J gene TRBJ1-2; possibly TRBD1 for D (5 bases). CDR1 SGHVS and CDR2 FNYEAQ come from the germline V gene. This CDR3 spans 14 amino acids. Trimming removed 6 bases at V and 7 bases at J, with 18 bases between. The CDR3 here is CASSSGTLKGGYTF. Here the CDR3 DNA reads TGTGCCAGCAGTTCCGGGACGTTAAAAGGTGGCTACACCTTC.

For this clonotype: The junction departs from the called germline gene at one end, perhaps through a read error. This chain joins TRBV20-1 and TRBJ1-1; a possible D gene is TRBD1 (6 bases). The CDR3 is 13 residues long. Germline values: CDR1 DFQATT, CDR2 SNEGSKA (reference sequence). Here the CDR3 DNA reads TGCAGTCCAGGGGTTTCAGCGAACACTGAAGCTCTCTTT. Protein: CSPGVSANTEALF.